This is a list of T cell receptor beta chains from one sample in a study of T cells and Merkel cell carcinoma outcomes. Repertoires were generated with immunoSEQ multiplex PCR, while TCRdb's copy carries only in-frame clones and drops some. The sample gives more than 12,000 clones, over 85% of which show up once; approximately 2% is in the top ten. Sequenced: tumor tissue from Merkel cell carcinoma. The receptor set was obtained from a human donor with Merkel cell carcinoma. The CDR3 runs from the conserved cysteine through the conserved F or W. A row's size may be missing; if present it is once, few, many or a size class.

. TRBV29-1 CSVVVFLRSTEAFF
. TRBV6-5 CASSYSWDTEAFF
. TRBV10-3 CAISESPGKGNTEAFF
. TRBV7-3 CASSRGYQETQYF
. TRBV14 CASSQTAGGYEQYF
. TRBV7-3 CASSLRASGANVLTF
. TRBV7-9 CASSLRSTTDTQYF
. TRBV5-1 CASRTSGSDEQFF
. TRBV4-1 CASSPGQGGNQETQYF
once TRBV6-1 CASSEMGPGSGGELFF
. TRBV30 CAGSGLRYGYTF
. TRBV5-4 CASSPDREETQYF
. TRBV4-1 CASSHGAVGAYGYTF
. TRBV4-3 CASSQSVWAGDDGELFF
. TRBV30 CAWSFAGTGGLMNTEAFF
. TRBV18 CASSPPGGFLMETQYF
once TRBV5-6 CASSLGEFYGYTF
once TRBV7-6 CASSRYGGTSGGYEQYF
. TRBV19 CASSILRGSNQPQHF
. TRBV7-9 CASSFGRVDYGYTF
. TRBV5-1 CASSRGQVEEQYF
. TRBV5-1 CASSLGPSYNSPLHF
. TRBV7-2 CASSQDGNNQPQHF
once TRBV7-9 CASTRQAMNTEAFF
once TRBV25-1 CASSESYREADTQYF
once TRBV7-2 CASSLEIGLDIQYF
. TRBV27 CASSLSGSSYNEQFF
. TRBV10-3 CAISESRPPSDTQYF
. TRBV7-9 CASSLDSPEQFF
. TRBV6-6 CASSYYLPSTYEQYF
. TRBV19 CASRRRQQNTGELFF
. TRBV15 CATSRDLGRGHEQYF
. TRBV7-9 CASSPGQGDAKNIQYF
. TRBV30 CAWVRQGSGNTIYF
. TRBV6-6 CASSYDYTEAFF
. TRBV7-9 CASSLEVGQPQHF
. TRBV4-2 CASSQDRTGARNEQYF
. TRBV9 CASSVGGSTDTQYF
. TRBV5-6 CASSLGAGAYGYTF
. TRBV29-1 CSVGTSGGAGTQYF
. TRBV18 CASSPGEGGGYTF
few TRBV12-5 CASGTGQTTDTQYF